The 30 T cell receptor beta chains presented below share a single source sample, sequenced in a study of cytomegalovirus exposure and HLA in healthy donors. Primers for the PCR totalled 60 Vbeta and 13 Jbeta. Assay used: immunoSEQ multiplex PCR; TCRdb lists only in-frame clones, some missing. Of under 200,000 clones in the sample, approximately 80% were seen once. Input material: PBMCs. These receptors originate from a man aged 45 to 65 in good health and CMV-seropositive.

The chain uses TRBV7-8 and TRBJ2-5; D is perhaps TRBD1 (6 bases). CDR1 SGHVS and CDR2 FQNEAQ come from the germline V gene. Deletions cut 0 bases from V and 5 bases from J, with 13 bases between. The length of the CDR3 is 15 residues. CDR3 nucleotides: TGTGCCAGCAGCTTAGCGGGGGCCCAGGGGGAGACCCAGTACTTC. It yields the protein CASSLAGAQGETQYF.

This chain uses TRBV27 with TRBJ2-5, with 7 bases matching TRBD2. The CDR3 totals 14 residues. Germline CDR1 and CDR2: MNHEY and SMNVEV (reference sequence). Germline trimming cut 3 bases from V and 2 bases from J; bases unmatched to any gene: 3. CDR3 in amino acids: CASSFRTRQETQYF. The CDR3 DNA is TGTGCCAGCAGTTTTCGGACTAGGCAAGAGACCCAGTACTTC.

The V gene is TRBV7-8, the J gene TRBJ2-5, with TRBD2 matching over 11 bases. This CDR3 is 17 amino acids long. Germline values: CDR1 SGHVS, CDR2 FQNEAQ. With V trimmed by 1 base and J by 5 bases, 9 bases remained unmatched. The CDR3 loop is CASSLGLLAGGHETQYF. DNA of the CDR3: TGTGCCAGCAGCTTAGGACTGTTAGCGGGGGGGCACGAGACCCAGTACTTC. The variable domain in full, with the rest retrieved from reference TRBV7-8 and TRBJ2-5, is GAGVSQSPRYKVAKRGQDVALRCDPISGHVSLFWYQQALGQGPEFLTYFQNEAQLDKSGLPSDRFFAERPEGSVSTLKIQRTQQEDSAVYLCASSLGLLAGGHETQYFGPGTRLLVL.

This rearrangement joins TRBV4-3 to TRBJ2-5; 9 nucleotides line up with TRBD2. Germline V gene lookup returns CDR1 LGHNA and CDR2 YSLEER. Trimming at V came to 4 bases and at J to 1 base, leaving 13 bases not matched to a gene. The CDR3 has 18 residues. The CDR3 DNA follows: TGCGCCAGCAGCCTCACCTCCAGGAGTAGCGGGGGCCAAGAGACCCAGTACTTC. Its protein is CASSLTSRSSGGQETQYF.

The chain joins TRBV9 to TRBJ1-2; D is undetermined. Per the germline V gene, CDR1 is SGDLS and CDR2 is YYNGEE. This CDR3 has 12 amino acids. V lost 0 bases, J lost 5 bases, and 5 bases lay in between. The CDR3 reads CASSVDSYGYTF. CDR3 bases: TGTGCCAGCAGCGTAGACTCATATGGCTACACCTTC.

The chain employs TRBV6-6 and TRBJ1-3; tentative D call: TRBD1 (6 bases). CDR1 is MNHNY and CDR2 is SVGAGI in the germline V gene (reference sequence). V lost 2 bases and J lost 0, with 8 bases in between. The CDR3 runs 15 residues. The CDR3 here is CASSYQGSSGNTIYF. DNA of the CDR3: TGTGCCAGCAGTTACCAGGGGAGCTCTGGAAACACCATATATTTT.

V gene TRBV7-9 combines with J gene TRBJ2-5; the D gene is possibly TRBD1 (5 bases). Germline V gives CDR1 SEHNR, CDR2 FQNEAQ (reference sequence). V was clipped by 5 bases and J by 5 bases, with 18 bases between them. The length of the CDR3 is 15 residues. The CDR3 loop reads CASSPPAGIGETQYF. In nucleotides, the CDR3 is TGTGCCAGCAGCCCGCCCGCAGGGATCGGGGAGACCCAGTACTTC.

The rearrangement links TRBV19 to TRBJ2-5, with TRBD1 matching over 8 bases. CDR3 size: 15 residues. Trimming took 3 bases from V and 11 from J; bases not matched to a gene: 14. Germline loops: CDR1 LNHDA, CDR2 SQIVND (reference sequence). CDR3 DNA: TGTGCCAGTAGTATTTCCGACAGGGGAATGAGGGAGCAGTACTTC. Amino acids: CASSISDRGMREQYF.

The chain couples TRBV30 to TRBJ2-3; TRBD1 aligns across 9 bases. J gave up 6 bases and V 5 bases, and 6 bases lay outside the gene matches. Germline CDR1 reads GTSNPN; CDR2 reads SVGIG (reference sequence). This CDR3 spans 13 amino acids. The CDR3 here is CAWSTGGGDTQYF. The CDR3 DNA sequence: TGTGCCTGGTCCACAGGGGGCGGGGATACGCAGTATTTT.

The V and J genes are TRBV5-1 and TRBJ2-3; TRBD2 aligns across 12 bases. This CDR3 has 16 residues. V was clipped by 3 bases and J by 2 bases; unmatched bases: 4. The V gene's germline CDR1 is SGHRS and CDR2 YFSETQ. The CDR3 bases are TGCGCCAGCAGCTCCCGGACTAGCGGGGCCACAGATACGCAGTATTTT. Amino acids: CASSSRTSGATDTQYF.

By frequency in the sample, this clone is medium-sized. The rearrangement joins TRBV23-1 to TRBJ2-5; D is perhaps TRBD1 (5 bases). TRBV23-1 has ORF status, its function being uncertain. The V end was cut by 4 bases, the J end by 5 bases, with 20 bases between. The CDR3 consists of 16 residues. In nucleotides, the CDR3 is TGCGCCAGCAGTCCTCCCGTAACAGAAAAGGGGGAGACCCAGTACTTC. This codes for CASSPPVTEKGETQYF.

The V gene is TRBV4-1, the J gene TRBJ2-3; 9 bases map to TRBD2. V trimming: 1 base; J trimming: 7 bases; junction bases outside the gene matches: 9. Germline loops: CDR1 MGHRA, CDR2 YSYEKL. The CDR3 sequence is 16 residues long. As DNA, the CDR3 is TGCGCCAGCAGCCAAGGAGGAGCGGGGGGCCAACATACGCAGTATTTT. This encodes CASSQGGAGGQHTQYF.

The V call is TRBV7-6, the J call TRBJ1-5; D remains ambiguous. The CDR3 is 18 amino acids. V lost 1 base and J 2 bases, leaving 18 bases between the germline ends. Germline lookup yields CDR1 SGHVS and CDR2 FNYEAQ. CDR3: CASSLEGWTAGRNQPQHF. CDR3 DNA sequence: TGTGCCAGCAGCTTAGAGGGCTGGACGGCGGGTCGCAATCAGCCCCAGCATTTT. The full variable domain, rest sourced from reference TRBV7-6 and TRBJ1-5, is GAGVSQSPRYKVTKRGQDVALRCDPISGHVSLYWYRQALGQGPEFLTYFNYEAQQDKSGLPNDRFSAERPEGSISTLTIQRTEQRDSAMYRCASSLEGWTAGRNQPQHFGDGTRLSIL.

The V and J genes are TRBV11-2 and TRBJ2-7, with 8 bases lining up with TRBD2. The CDR3 loop spans 14 amino acids. The junction had 3 bases not matched to a gene; V was cut back by 5 bases and J by 0 bases. Germline V CDR1 and CDR2: SGHAT, FQNNGV. CDR3 nucleotide sequence: TGTGCCAGCAGCCGCGGGGGGAGCTCCTACGAGCAGTACTTC. It encodes CASSRGGSSYEQYF.

This chain joins TRBV27 and TRBJ1-2; D gene ambiguous. V dropped 3 bases and J dropped 2 bases, with 13 bases sitting between them. The CDR3 has 15 residues. CDR1 is MNHEY and CDR2 is SMNVEV in the germline V gene (reference sequence). The CDR3 nucleotides are TGTGCCAGCAGTTTGGAGGGAGTTGGGAACTATGGCTACACCTTC. Translation gives CASSLEGVGNYGYTF.

As regards this clone: A junction end diverges from the germline sequence, so it may reflect a read error. V usage is TRBV19 and J usage is TRBJ1-1; D ambiguous. This CDR3 is 11 amino acids long. Looked up from germline, CDR1 is LNHDA and CDR2 is SQIVND (reference sequence). CDR3 protein: CASSMAAGRTF. In nucleotides, the CDR3 is TGTGCCAGTAGTATGGCAGCGGGCAGGACGTTT.

The chain combines TRBV6-5 with TRBJ2-3, with 10 positions matching TRBD2. Germline V gives CDR1 MNHEY, CDR2 SVGAGI. The CDR3 sequence is 16 residues long. V lost 2 bases, J lost 1 base, and 3 bases stayed unmatched. The CDR3 sequence: CASSYLLAGGTDTQYF. The CDR3 bases are TGTGCCAGCAGTTACCTCCTAGCGGGGGGCACAGATACGCAGTATTTT.

The rearrangement links TRBV18 to TRBJ1-1; no clear D gene. The V gene lost 3 bases and the J gene lost 1 base, with 6 bases spanning the gap. Germline V gene lookup returns CDR1 KGHSH and CDR2 LQKENI. The CDR3 extends over 13 amino acids. CDR3 in amino acids: CASSPVRNTEAFF. The CDR3 DNA is TGTGCCAGCTCACCCGTCAGGAACACTGAAGCTTTCTTT.

The gene calls are TRBV7-6 and TRBJ2-7; D is possibly TRBD1 (6 bases). Per the germline V gene, CDR1 is SGHVS and CDR2 is FNYEAQ. Trimming took 3 bases from V and 6 from J, leaving 12 bases between them. This CDR3 has 13 amino acids. As DNA, the CDR3 is TGTGCCAGCAGCTTGGGGACATTGGCCGAGCAGTACTTC. This codes for CASSLGTLAEQYF.

The rearrangement links TRBV19 to TRBJ1-4, with 8 bases that match TRBD1. CDR3 length equals 14 residues. Germline CDR1 LNHDA, CDR2 SQIVND (reference sequence). With 4 bases clipped from V and 7 bases from J, the junction kept 5 bases outside the gene matches. The CDR3 here is CASSTGGSLEKLFF. In DNA, the CDR3 is TGTGCCAGTAGTACAGGGGGCAGTCTTGAAAAACTGTTTTTT.

This rearrangement joins TRBV27 to TRBJ2-5; no definite D call. Germline assignment: CDR1 MNHEY and CDR2 SMNVEV (reference sequence). The CDR3 has 14 residues. V lost 0 bases and J lost 4, with 9 bases in between. The CDR3 bases are TGTGCCAGCAGTTTATCGAAAGCGACAGAGACCCAGTACTTC. The encoded protein is CASSLSKATETQYF.

This clone was found a few times. The chain uses TRBV7-7 and TRBJ2-5, with 7 bases fitting TRBD1. The germline gives CDR1 SSHAT, CDR2 FNYEAQ (reference sequence). CDR3 length: 16 residues. Losses at the gene ends were 4 bases for V and 5 bases for J; bases not matched to a gene: 13. As DNA, the CDR3 is TGTGCCAGCAGCTCAGGACAGGTCCGTCGAAAGGAGACCCAGTACTTC. It codes for CASSSGQVRRKETQYF. Full variable domain (missing parts from reference TRBV7-7 and TRBJ2-5): GAGVSQSPRYKVTKRGQDVTLRCDPISSHATLYWYQQALGQGPEFLTYFNYEAQPDKSGLPSDRFSAERPEGSISTLTIQRTEQRDSAMYRCASSSGQVRRKETQYFGPGTRLLVL.

This chain uses TRBV6-5 with TRBJ1-1; D perhaps matches TRBD1 (6 bases). From germline, CDR1 is MNHEY and CDR2 SVGAGI. Trimming stripped 6 bases from V and 7 bases from J, with 15 bases between. The CDR3 loop spans 13 amino acids. CDR3 protein: CASSNYRAGEAFF. CDR3 DNA: TGTGCCAGCAGCAATTACAGGGCGGGTGAAGCTTTCTTT.

The genes are TRBV18 and TRBJ1-1; 11 bases map to TRBD1. V lost 4 bases, J lost 5 bases, and 3 bases stayed unmatched. This CDR3 has 14 amino acids. In germline, CDR1 is KGHSH, CDR2 LQKENI. The CDR3 DNA reads TGTGCCAGCTCACGGGACAGGGGGTGGACTGAAGCTTTCTTT. Residues: CASSRDRGWTEAFF.

This sequence joins TRBV10-2 and TRBJ2-3; the D is unclear. The length of the CDR3 is 15 residues. Germline CDR1 is WSHSY and CDR2 is SAAADI. The V end lost 6 bases, the J end lost 1 base, and 14 bases lay between the germline ends. CDR3 in DNA: TGCGCCAGCAGGGGTGTGGTAGGAGGCACAGATACGCAGTATTTT. This codes for CASRGVVGGTDTQYF.

This clone was seen a single time. This chain connects TRBV29-1 to TRBJ2-3, with TRBD2 matching 11 bases. CDR3 length: 15 residues. Losses at the gene ends were 6 bases for V and 0 bases for J; bases not matched to a gene: 5. The germline gives CDR1 SQVTM, CDR2 ANQGSEA. This CDR3 reads CSVVGLAASTDTQYF. CDR3 bases: TGCAGCGTAGTGGGACTAGCGGCTAGCACAGATACGCAGTATTTT.

The rearrangement uses TRBV12-5 and TRBJ1-5, with D perhaps TRBD1 (5 bases). Germline V gene sequence: CDR1 LGHNT, CDR2 FRNRAP. The V end lost 3 bases, the J end lost 9 bases, and 15 bases lay between the germline ends. The CDR3 consists of 14 residues. The CDR3 coding sequence is TGTGCTAGTGGTTTACTGACAGAAGGGCGGCCCCAGCATTTT. Translating gives CASGLLTEGRPQHF.

This clone appeared a few times. The V and J genes are TRBV18 and TRBJ1-2; 9 bases align to TRBD1. There are 14 residues in the CDR3. From germline, CDR1 is KGHSH and CDR2 LQKENI. The V and J ends lost 3 bases and 6 bases, in that order; junction bases with no gene match: 5. For the CDR3, the DNA is TGTGCCAGCTCACCGGGACAGGGCATTGATGGCTACACCTTC. Its translation: CASSPGQGIDGYTF. Based on the CDR3 plus reference TRBV18 and TRBJ1-2, the full variable domain is NAGVMQNPRHLVRRRGQEARLRCSPMKGHSHVYWYRQLPEEGLKFMVYLQKENIIDESGMPKERFSAEFPKEGPSILRIQQVVRGDSAAYFCASSPGQGIDGYTFGSGTRLTVV.

The rearrangement links TRBV4-1 to TRBJ1-5; the D gene is possibly TRBD1 (5 bases). The germline CDR1 and CDR2 sequences are MGHRA and YSYEKL. V was shortened by 0 bases and J by 5 bases, with 11 bases between the two germline ends. The CDR3 is 15 amino acids. The CDR3 here is CASSQEGPYYQPQHF. In DNA, the CDR3 is TGCGCCAGCAGCCAAGAGGGGCCATATTATCAGCCCCAGCATTTT.

J is TRBJ1-1 and V is TRBV10-3; D gene ambiguous. V lost 4 bases, J lost 0 bases, and 6 bases lay in between. This CDR3 region has 13 residues. The V gene's germline CDR1 is ENHRY and CDR2 SYGVKD. CDR3 residues: CAISVELNTEAFF. The CDR3 DNA is TGTGCCATCAGTGTGGAGCTGAACACTGAAGCTTTCTTT.